One TCR beta chain is described in this entry. Its specific antigen is unknown. Nothing much larger sits one base from this clone, and base qualities are not available. V gives up 5 bases and J gives up 4 bases, and the segment between their germline ends measures 15 bases. Spanning cysteine to phenylalanine, the CDR3 consists of 14 amino acids. Only CDR3 DNA remains: 42 bases, in frame from the first base. Based on the germline V gene, the CDR1 and CDR2 sequences are SGHTA and FQGNSA. This entry comes from a study of blood T cell repertoires in COVID-19 (dated by TCRdb to 2020 to 2021). About the full investigation: Samples from collaborators originated in the United States, Italy and Spain and spanned both the acute and convalescent phases of COVID-19. The material from the prospective study consisted of cDNA or gDNA derived from T cells, B-cell-depleted T cells, or PBMCs. The dataset comprised deeply sampled blood TCRbeta repertoires from subjects exposed to, actively infected with, or recovered from COVID-19. The repertoires were released in a freely available public database intended as a resource for research on the immune response to SARS-CoV-2. Samples came from the ongoing ImmuneRACE study (first 160 participants) plus 1,254 subjects from 6 global collaborators. A de-identified subject ID, COVID-19 status, age in years and sex were almost always included in the sample metadata. HLA class I and class II types, where available, came from metadata supplied by the sample provider rather than from assay-based typing.

The research as a whole found: The quantity of clinical and demographic metadata differed by source and by participant and was supplied without curation.

Each collaborating institution followed its own protocols to collect whole blood in K2EDTA tubes. Collaborator samples were shipped for TCRbeta analysis as frozen whole blood, isolated PBMCs, or DNA extracted from either sample type. The immunoSEQ Assay, a bias-controlled multiplex PCR, was used to amplify TCRbeta CDR3 regions from genomic DNA. Turning to the authors' computational methods: The number of nucleated cells in each sample was estimated from the amplification of reference gene primers within the assay. To quantify the absolute abundance of each unique TCRbeta CDR3 rearrangement, sequence reads were collapsed and filtered. For each sample, productive Simpson clonality was calculated by taking the square root of Simpson's diversity index across productive rearrangements. TCRdb carries this immuneACCESS record with in-frame sequences only. Its versions omit some clonotypes, under half of them owing to an unresolved V gene in the studies checked, with the rest unexplained. The V and J calls and clone size come from that table; D and trimming were worked out from the DNA. The sample table lists 130,000 to 150,000 clones, more than 65% of them with a count of one. Of the sample, about 7% is held by the ten largest clones.

The sample consisted of peripheral blood. The V gene is TRBV7-2 and the J gene is TRBJ2-7; tentative D gene TRBD2, with 7 bases matching. This TCR was sampled from a woman aged 45-65 years in a cohort sampled during active or convalescent COVID-19. The sequenced DNA: TGTGCCAGCAGCCCCCACGGGGGGCATTACGAGCAGTACTTC. Translated, it reads CASSPHGGHYEQYF. The reference TRBV7-2 and TRBJ2-7 proteins fill in what lies around the CDR3, so the full variable domain reads GAGVSQSPSNKVTEKGKDVELRCDPISGHTALYWYRQSLGQGLEFLIYFQGNSAPDKSGLPSDRFSAERTGGSVSTLTIQRTQQEDSAVYLCASSPHGGHYEQYFGPGTRLTVT.